The 14 T cell receptor beta chains below all came from one sample that was sequenced in a study of shared clonotypes between healthy human individuals (TCRdb year 2020). The method behind the library was the immunoSEQ multiplex PCR assay. Sourced from immuneACCESS, this table was stored by TCRdb with only in-frame sequences that have V and J called. A share of the clones is absent; for the studies checked, an unresolved V gene accounts for under half, and the remainder has no known explanation. The sample table lists more than 850,000 clones, around 82% of them with a count of one. The ten largest clonotypes hold 0.4% to 0.55% of the sample. The source material was memory CD4+ T cells from PBMCs. The cell subset or site label, as the study defines it: CD45RA-negative fraction. The receptors were sampled from a man aged 18 to 30 in good health. Some clones in this sample may be carry-over from other donors' samples.

The V and J genes are TRBV28 and TRBJ1-2; perhaps TRBD1 as D (5 bases). With 2 bases removed from V and 4 bases from J, the gap between germline ends came to 11 bases. Germline values: CDR1 MDHEN, CDR2 SYDVKM. The CDR3 loop spans 14 amino acids. The CDR3 sequence: CASSLPGYGYGYTF. Written as DNA, the CDR3 is TGTGCCAGCAGTTTACCAGGGTACGGCTATGGCTACACCTTC.

This clone was seen a handful of times. The chain combines TRBV2 with TRBJ1-2; D unresolved. The CDR3 is 11 residues long. Germline V CDR1 and CDR2: SNHLY, FYNNEI. V lost 9 bases and J lost 8, with 13 bases in between. The CDR3 sequence: CASTSGYGYTF. For the CDR3, the DNA is TGTGCCAGTACGTCAGGCTACGGCTACACCTTC.

This sequence joins TRBV6-6 and TRBJ2-1; 14 nucleotides line up with TRBD2. This CDR3 has 15 residues. Per the germline V gene, CDR1 is MNHNY and CDR2 is SVGAGI (reference sequence). The ends lost 6 bases at V and 9 bases at J; junction bases unmatched: 7. DNA of the CDR3: TGTGCCAGCAGCCAGGGACTAGCGGGAGCCCGTGAGCAGTTCTTC. The encoded protein is CASSQGLAGAREQFF.

The chain links TRBV7-2 to TRBJ2-7; the D gene could be TRBD1 or TRBD2 (6 bases each). V was cut by 2 bases and J by 4 bases, with 21 bases left in between. CDR1 SGHTA and CDR2 FQGNSA come from the germline V gene. The CDR3 is made up of 17 amino acids. The CDR3 region has the DNA TGTGCCAGCAGCTTACTAACAGGGTTTGCGCGGGGATACGAGCAGTACTTC. As protein: CASSLLTGFARGYEQYF. Full variable domain (remainder filled in from reference TRBV7-2 and TRBJ2-7): GAGVSQSPSNKVTEKGKDVELRCDPISGHTALYWYRQSLGQGLEFLIYFQGNSAPDKSGLPSDRFSAERTGGSVSTLTIQRTQQEDSAVYLCASSLLTGFARGYEQYFGPGTRLTVT.

J is TRBJ2-3 and V is TRBV19; TRBD1 might be the D (5 bases). Trimming took 0 bases from V and 3 from J, leaving 16 bases between them. This CDR3 is 17 amino acids long. CDR1 is LNHDA and CDR2 is SQIVND in the germline V gene (reference sequence). The CDR3 DNA reads TGTGCCAGTAGTATAGACAGTGGGGCGGTTGGTACAGATACGCAGTATTTT. This codes for CASSIDSGAVGTDTQYF.

The chain carries TRBV2 and TRBJ1-1; D gene ambiguous. Germline V gene data show CDR1 as SNHLY and CDR2 as FYNNEI. The CDR3 consists of 15 residues. V lost 7 bases to trimming and J lost 0 bases, with 15 bases between them. The CDR3 is CASNAGNWVNTEAFF. The CDR3 DNA sequence: TGTGCCAGCAATGCGGGTAATTGGGTGAACACTGAAGCTTTCTTT.

V and J are TRBV28 and TRBJ1-2; D remains ambiguous. Trimming removed 3 bases at V and 4 bases at J, with 12 bases between. The CDR3 is made up of 14 amino acids. CDR1 and CDR2 from the germline V gene are MDHEN and SYDVKM. The CDR3 DNA follows: TGTGCCAGCAGTTTTGTGGATCCGGGCTATGGCTACACCTTC. Its protein is CASSFVDPGYGYTF.

This clone was detected once. The CDR3 sequence is CASSLFGTANNQPQHF. Written as DNA, the CDR3 is TGTGCCAGCAGCTTATTCGGGACAGCCAACAATCAGCCCCAGCATTTT. The chain links TRBV7-8 to TRBJ1-5, with TRBD1 matching 7 bases. J lost 3 bases, V lost 2 bases, and 7 bases had no gene match. The CDR3 spans 16 residues. Germline values: CDR1 SGHVS, CDR2 FQNEAQ. The full variable domain, completed using reference TRBV7-8 and TRBJ1-5, is GAGVSQSPRYKVAKRGQDVALRCDPISGHVSLFWYQQALGQGPEFLTYFQNEAQLDKSGLPSDRFFAERPEGSVSTLKIQRTQQEDSAVYLCASSLFGTANNQPQHFGDGTRLSIL.

This clone has only a few counts. The V call is TRBV6-1, the J call TRBJ1-3, with D hard to call. V lost 2 bases and J 0 bases, leaving 8 bases between the germline ends. The length of the CDR3 is 15 residues. Germline V gives CDR1 MNHNS, CDR2 SASEGT. This CDR3 is CASSEQMGSGNTIYF. The CDR3 region has the DNA TGTGCCAGCAGTGAACAGATGGGCTCTGGAAACACCATATATTTT.

For this clone: Other nucleotide sequences in the sample specify the same CDR3. This chain joins TRBV9 and TRBJ2-3; 12 bases fit TRBD2. CDR1 is SGDLS and CDR2 is YYNGEE in the germline V gene. The CDR3 covers 17 residues. Trimming took 0 bases from V and 1 from J; bases not matched to a gene: 3. The CDR3 DNA sequence: TGTGCCAGCAGCGTAGGCCTAGCGGGAGGGGGCACAGATACGCAGTATTTT. It codes for CASSVGLAGGGTDTQYF.

The chain is built from TRBV2 and TRBJ1-5; D is uncertain. The CDR3 is 13 residues long. Deletions cut 5 bases from V and 6 bases from J, with 11 bases between. Germline V gives CDR1 SNHLY, CDR2 FYNNEI. CDR3 in DNA: TGTGCCAGCAGTTACATGGAGGGTCAGCCCCAGCATTTT. This sequence encodes CASSYMEGQPQHF.

A word on this clone: Other DNA sequences in this sample translate to the same CDR3. The chain uses TRBV5-4 and TRBJ2-1; 10 bases are a match to TRBD2. Trimming cost V 1 base and J 5 bases; bases outside gene matches: 3. Germline V lookup: CDR1 SGHNT, CDR2 YYREEE (reference sequence). This CDR3 is built from 15 residues. The CDR3 sequence: CASSLRTSGNNEQFF. CDR3 in DNA: TGTGCCAGCAGCTTGAGGACTAGCGGAAACAATGAGCAGTTCTTC.

V gene TRBV11-1 combines with J gene TRBJ2-5; no reliable D call. This CDR3 contains 14 residues. Germline V gives CDR1 SGHAT, CDR2 FQDESV (reference sequence). V gave up 5 bases and J gave up 5 bases, with 15 bases separating them. The CDR3 protein is CASSPTRSSETQYF. CDR3 in DNA: TGTGCCAGCAGCCCCACTCGTTCATCGGAGACCCAGTACTTC. Full variable domain (outside the CDR3, taken from reference TRBV11-1 and TRBJ2-5): EAEVAQSPRYKITEKSQAVAFWCDPISGHATLYWYRQILGQGPELLVQFQDESVVDDSQLPKDRFSAERLKGVDSTLKIQPAELGDSAMYLCASSPTRSSETQYFGPGTRLLVL.

In the case of this clone: The same CDR3 can be traced to other DNA sequences in this sample. The rearrangement joins TRBV18 to TRBJ2-7; 11 nucleotides align to TRBD1. This CDR3 region has 15 residues. The junction had 3 bases not matched to a gene; V was cut back by 3 bases and J by 2 bases. CDR1 and CDR2 from the germline V gene are KGHSH and LQKENI. CDR3 loop: CASSPWTGGTYEQYF. The CDR3 DNA follows: TGTGCCAGCTCACCCTGGACAGGGGGCACCTACGAGCAGTACTTC.